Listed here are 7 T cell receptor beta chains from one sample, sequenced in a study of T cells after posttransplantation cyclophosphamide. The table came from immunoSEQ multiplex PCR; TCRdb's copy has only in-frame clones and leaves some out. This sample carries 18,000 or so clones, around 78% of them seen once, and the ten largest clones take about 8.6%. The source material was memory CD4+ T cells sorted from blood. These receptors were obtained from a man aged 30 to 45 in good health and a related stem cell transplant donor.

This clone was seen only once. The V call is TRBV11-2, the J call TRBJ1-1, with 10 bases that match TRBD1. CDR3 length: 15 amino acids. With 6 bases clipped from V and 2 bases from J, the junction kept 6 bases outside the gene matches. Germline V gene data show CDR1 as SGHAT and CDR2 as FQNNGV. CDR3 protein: CASRWTGGGNTEAFF. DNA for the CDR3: TGTGCCAGCAGATGGACAGGGGGGGGAAACACTGAAGCTTTCTTT. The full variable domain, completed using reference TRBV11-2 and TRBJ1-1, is EAGVAQSPRYKIIEKRQSVAFWCNPISGHATLYWYQQILGQGPKLLIQFQNNGVVDDSQLPKDRFSAERLKGVDSTLKIQPAKLEDSAVYLCASRWTGGGNTEAFFGQGTRLTVV.

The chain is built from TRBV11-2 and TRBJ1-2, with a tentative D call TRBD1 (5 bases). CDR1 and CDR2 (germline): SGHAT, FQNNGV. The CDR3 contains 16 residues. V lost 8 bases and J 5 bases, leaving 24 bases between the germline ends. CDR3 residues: CASATLRARTVYGYTF. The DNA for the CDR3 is TGTGCCAGCGCTACTCTCAGGGCCCGTACGGTTTATGGCTACACCTTC.

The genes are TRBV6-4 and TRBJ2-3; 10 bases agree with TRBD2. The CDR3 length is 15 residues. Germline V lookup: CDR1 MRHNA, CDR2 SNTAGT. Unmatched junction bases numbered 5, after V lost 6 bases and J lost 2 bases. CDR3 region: CASSERGGATDTQYF. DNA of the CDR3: TGTGCCAGCAGCGAGCGGGGGGGCGCCACAGATACGCAGTATTTT.

The CDR3 nucleotides read TGTGCCAGCAGCTTTAAGCGGCAGTCCACAGATACGCAGTATTTT. It yields the protein CASSFKRQSTDTQYF. The chain is built from TRBV7-2 and TRBJ2-3, with D possibly matching TRBD2 (5 bases). CDR1 and CDR2 from the germline V gene are SGHTA and FQGNSA. The germline V and J ends were trimmed by 3 bases and 2 bases, with 12 bases remaining between them. This CDR3 has 15 amino acids. Combining the CDR3 with reference TRBV7-2 and TRBJ2-3 gives the whole variable domain GAGVSQSPSNKVTEKGKDVELRCDPISGHTALYWYRQSLGQGLEFLIYFQGNSAPDKSGLPSDRFSAERTGGSVSTLTIQRTQQEDSAVYLCASSFKRQSTDTQYFGPGTRLTVL.

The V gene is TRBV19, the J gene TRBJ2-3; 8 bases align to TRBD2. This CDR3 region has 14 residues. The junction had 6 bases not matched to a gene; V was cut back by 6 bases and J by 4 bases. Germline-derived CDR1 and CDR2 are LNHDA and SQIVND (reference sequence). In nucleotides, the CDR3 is TGTGCCAGTAGCGGGGGGGCGAAATCAGATACGCAGTATTTT. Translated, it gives CASSGGAKSDTQYF.

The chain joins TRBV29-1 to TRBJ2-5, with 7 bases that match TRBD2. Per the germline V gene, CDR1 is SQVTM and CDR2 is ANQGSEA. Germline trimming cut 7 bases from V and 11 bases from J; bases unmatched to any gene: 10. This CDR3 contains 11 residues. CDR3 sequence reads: CSADRGREQYF. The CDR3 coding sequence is TGCAGCGCCGACCGGGGGAGGGAGCAGTACTTC.

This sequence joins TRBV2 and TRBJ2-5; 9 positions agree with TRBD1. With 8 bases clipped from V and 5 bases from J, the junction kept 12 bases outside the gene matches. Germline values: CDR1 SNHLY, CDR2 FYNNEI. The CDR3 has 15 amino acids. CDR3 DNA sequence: TGTGCCAGCCCCCAGGACAGGGGAGACAGGGAGACCCAGTACTTC. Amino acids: CASPQDRGDRETQYF.